The present T cell receptor (beta chain) was sequenced within a study of beta chain features in type 1 diabetes. On the study more broadly: What patients shared with healthy donors was a similar profile of age, gender and cell yields.

Study results and limitations: Across patients, naive, central memory and Treg TCRB repertoires exhibited apparently greater similarity than was observed across healthy donors.

Trimming removed 0 bases at V and 16 bases at J, with 16 bases between. CDR1 and CDR2 from the germline V gene are LGHNA and YSLEER. This CDR3 has 13 residues. In the case of this clone: Its target is unknown.

Expressed TCRB transcripts were sequenced, since all the RNA that had been isolated was reverse transcribed. Method: immunoSEQ multiplex PCR; TCRdb's copy keeps in-frame clones and lacks some. The profile shows about 410,000 clones, 11% to 15% of them singletons. Sequencing was performed on naive CD4+ T cells from blood. The clonotype originates from a man in his thirties or forties in good health. The J gene is TRBJ2-4, the V gene TRBV4-3; possible D gene TRBD1, 5 bases. The CDR3 region is CASSQDPRGAAYF. The CDR3, as DNA: TGCGCCAGCAGCCAAGATCCCCGTGGGGCGGCCTACTTC.